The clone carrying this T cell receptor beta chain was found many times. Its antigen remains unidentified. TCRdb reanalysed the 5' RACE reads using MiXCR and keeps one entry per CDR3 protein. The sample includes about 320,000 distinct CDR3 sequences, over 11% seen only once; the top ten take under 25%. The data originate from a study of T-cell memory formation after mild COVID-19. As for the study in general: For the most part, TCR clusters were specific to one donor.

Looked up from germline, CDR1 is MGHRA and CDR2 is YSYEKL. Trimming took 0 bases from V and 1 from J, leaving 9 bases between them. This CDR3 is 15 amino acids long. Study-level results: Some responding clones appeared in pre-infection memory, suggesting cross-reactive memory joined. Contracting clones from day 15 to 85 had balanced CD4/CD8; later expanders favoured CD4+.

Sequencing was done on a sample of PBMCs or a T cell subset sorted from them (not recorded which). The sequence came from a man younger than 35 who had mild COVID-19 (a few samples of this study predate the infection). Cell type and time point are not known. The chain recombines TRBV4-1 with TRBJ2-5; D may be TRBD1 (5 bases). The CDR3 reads CASSQEGVAQETQYF. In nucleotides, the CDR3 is TGCGCCAGCAGCCAAGAAGGGGTAGCCCAAGAGACCCAGTACTTC.